A single sample gave rise to the 9 T cell receptor beta chains below, sequenced in a study of early T cells in non-severe SARS-CoV-2 infection. TCRdb passed the 5' RACE reads through MiXCR, listing each CDR3 protein once. The sample contains 66,000 or so distinct CDR3 sequences, approximately 13% of which appear only once. The sample taken for sequencing was whole blood. All receptors come from an adult who was a healthcare worker with PCR-confirmed SARS-CoV-2 infection or an uninfected control (not recorded which).

V is TRBV7-2 and J is TRBJ1-2, with a weak D call TRBD1 (5 bases). The V gene's germline CDR1 is SGHTA and CDR2 FQGNSA. Trimming took off 5 bases at V and 2 bases at J, with 12 bases between the two ends. The CDR3 spans 14 residues. The CDR3 DNA follows: TGTGCCAGCAGCCTACGACAGTACAACTATGGCTACACCTTC. As protein: CASSLRQYNYGYTF.

The rearrangement uses TRBV30 and TRBJ1-2; D might be TRBD1 (5 bases). This CDR3 region has 13 residues. Germline V gene sequence: CDR1 GTSNPN, CDR2 SVGIG (reference sequence). V shed 2 bases and J shed 4 bases, with 11 bases lying between them. CDR3 region: CAWSRGQGYGYTF. The CDR3 DNA reads as TGTGCCTGGAGTAGAGGTCAGGGCTATGGCTACACCTTC.

At least ten counts were recorded for this clonotype. The gene calls are TRBV29-1 and TRBJ2-7; 7 nucleotides align to TRBD1. Germline V lookup: CDR1 SQVTM, CDR2 ANQGSEA. After removal of 6 bases from V and 2 bases from J, the junction contained 4 bases not matched to a gene. This CDR3 comprises 12 residues. The CDR3 region is CSVMTGTYEQYF. CDR3 coding DNA: TGCAGCGTCATGACAGGGACCTACGAGCAGTACTTC.

V gene TRBV7-2 combines with J gene TRBJ1-4; TRBD1 agrees at 7 bases. The CDR3 covers 15 residues. Germline assignment: CDR1 SGHTA and CDR2 FQGNSA. V lost 6 bases to trimming and J lost 8 bases; unmatched junction nucleotides: 12. The CDR3 coding sequence is TGTGCCAGCAGACGAAACAGGGGATCTGGGGAAAAACTGTTTTTT. Residues: CASRRNRGSGEKLFF. The complete variable domain, with remaining parts taken from reference TRBV7-2 and TRBJ1-4, reads GAGVSQSPSNKVTEKGKDVELRCDPISGHTALYWYRQSLGQGLEFLIYFQGNSAPDKSGLPSDRFSAERTGGSVSTLTIQRTQQEDSAVYLCASRRNRGSGEKLFFGSGTQLSVL.

This clonotype was seen ten or more times. The gene calls are TRBV19 and TRBJ2-7; 13 nucleotides match TRBD2. CDR3 size: 14 residues. J lost 6 bases, V lost 6 bases, and 5 bases had no gene match. Germline CDR1 reads LNHDA; CDR2 reads SQIVND (reference sequence). CDR3 amino acids: CASSGLAGVPEQYF. CDR3 DNA: TGTGCCAGTAGCGGACTAGCGGGAGTTCCCGAGCAGTACTTC.

In nucleotides, the CDR3 is TGCAGCGTTGGGAGCAAAAGGCGCTCCTACGAGCAGTACTTC. Translating gives CSVGSKRRSYEQYF. The chain combines TRBV29-1 with TRBJ2-7; D gene unclear. From germline, CDR1 is SQVTM and CDR2 ANQGSEA. The CDR3 has 14 amino acids. Deletions cut 4 bases from V and 0 bases from J, with 13 bases between.

The rearrangement uses TRBV29-1 and TRBJ2-7; D is possibly TRBD2 (5 bases). Trimming shortened V by 7 bases and J by 4 bases, and 11 bases separated the two germline ends. Germline loops: CDR1 SQVTM, CDR2 ANQGSEA. CDR3 length equals 11 residues. DNA of the CDR3: TGCAGCGCCCTTTCGGGGTACGAGCAGTACTTC. Amino acid sequence: CSALSGYEQYF.

The chain employs TRBV13 and TRBJ2-3; either TRBD1 or TRBD2 may fit D (5 bases each). The CDR3 runs 16 residues. V lost 2 bases, J lost 2 bases, and 14 bases lay in between. The germline V gene encodes CDR1 PRHDT and CDR2 FYEKMQ (reference sequence). In DNA, the CDR3 is TGTGCCAGCAGCTTACCGGGGACGGAGGTCACAGATACGCAGTATTTT. This sequence encodes CASSLPGTEVTDTQYF.

The chain has TRBV6-7 and TRBJ1-3; no reliable D call. TRBV6-7 is annotated as an ORF whose role is uncertain. This CDR3 spans 16 amino acids. V lost 0 bases, J lost 5 bases, and 14 bases lay in between. Here the CDR3 reads CASSYSADVWRNTIYF. The CDR3 nucleotides read TGTGCCAGCAGTTACTCAGCAGACGTTTGGAGAAACACCATATATTTT.